One sample yielded the 9 T cell receptor beta chains listed below, sequenced in a study of CD8 T cells in Susac syndrome. RNA, at roughly 0.5 to 1 ug, was reverse transcribed with random hexamers. TCRdb reprocessed the immunoSEQ multiplex PCR reads via MiXCR and lists one record per CDR3 protein. The profile covers approximately 150,000 distinct CDR3 sequences, with less than 95% appearing a single time and over 0.07% taken by the ten largest. Sequenced sample: CD4+ T cells from PBMCs. Every receptor here comes from a human donor in good health.

The chain recombines TRBV3-1 with TRBJ2-7; weak D call: TRBD1 (6 bases). The CDR3 covers 16 residues. Germline CDR1 is LGHDT and CDR2 is YNNKEL (reference sequence). V was clipped by 5 bases and J by 1 base, with 18 bases between them. DNA of the CDR3: TGTGCCAGCAGCACTAGACAGGCCCAACTTTCCTACGAGCAGTACTTC. This gives the protein CASSTRQAQLSYEQYF.

The chain couples TRBV18 to TRBJ1-1; D might be TRBD1 (5 bases). The length of the CDR3 is 15 residues. Trimming shortened V by 0 bases and J by 1 base, and 9 bases separated the two germline ends. CDR1 KGHSH and CDR2 LQKENI come from the germline V gene. CDR3: CASSPPGTGNTEAFF. DNA of the CDR3: TGTGCCAGCTCACCACCGGGGACGGGGAACACTGAAGCTTTCTTT.

This clonotype is a singleton in its sample. The J gene is TRBJ2-5, the V gene TRBV7-9; D gene ambiguous. Looked up from germline, CDR1 is SEHNR and CDR2 is FQNEAQ (reference sequence). The CDR3 is made up of 16 amino acids. V lost 5 bases to trimming and J lost 0 bases, with 16 bases between them. CDR3 DNA: TGTGCCAGCAGCCCACTGGCTGGGCGGAACCAAGAGACCCAGTACTTC. This codes for CASSPLAGRNQETQYF.

The V gene is TRBV20-1, the J gene TRBJ1-1; 7 nucleotides match TRBD1. CDR1 DFQATT and CDR2 SNEGSKA come from the germline V gene (reference sequence). The CDR3 length is 14 residues. The ends lost 6 bases at V and 5 bases at J; junction bases unmatched: 12. The CDR3 here is CSADVTGRGTEAFF. The CDR3 nucleotides read TGCAGTGCAGATGTGACAGGGAGGGGTACTGAAGCTTTCTTT.

The V call is TRBV20-1, the J call TRBJ1-1; D not certain. V was clipped by 5 bases and J by 0 bases, with 7 bases between them. Germline CDR1 DFQATT, CDR2 SNEGSKA (reference sequence). The CDR3 runs 12 residues. The DNA for the CDR3 is TGCAGTGCTTTAAACATGAACACTGAAGCTTTCTTT. Translating gives CSALNMNTEAFF.

The rearrangement links TRBV2 to TRBJ2-2, with D perhaps matching TRBD1 (7 bases). Germline V lookup: CDR1 SNHLY, CDR2 FYNNEI. V was trimmed by 3 bases and J by 4 bases, leaving 12 bases between them. The CDR3 spans 15 residues. CDR3 sequence reads: CASSEEGQLTGELFF. The CDR3 DNA follows: TGTGCCAGCAGTGAGGAGGGACAGCTCACCGGGGAGCTGTTTTTT.

The chain combines TRBV6-1 with TRBJ2-5; unclear D gene. Trimming took off 2 bases at V and 1 base at J, with 8 bases between the two ends. The germline gives CDR1 MNHNS, CDR2 SASEGT. The CDR3 length is 14 residues. The DNA for the CDR3 is TGTGCCAGCAGTGAAATGGCAGTCCAAGAGACCCAGTACTTC. Amino acids: CASSEMAVQETQYF.

The chain carries TRBV18 and TRBJ1-5; 11 bases line up with TRBD1. The CDR3 loop spans 18 amino acids. Germline V gene lookup returns CDR1 KGHSH and CDR2 LQKENI. V was clipped by 2 bases and J by 0 bases; unmatched bases: 6. Written as DNA, the CDR3 is TGTGCCAGCTCACCATCGAGGACAGGGGGCTTTAGCAATCAGCCCCAGCATTTT. It encodes CASSPSRTGGFSNQPQHF.

V and J are TRBV12-3 or TRBV12-4 and TRBJ2-7; no definite D call. Trimming pared 4 bases from V and 2 bases from J, leaving 6 bases between. The CDR3 totals 12 residues. Here the CDR3 reads CASSYDTYEQYF. The CDR3 bases are TGTGCCAGCAGTTATGACACCTACGAGCAGTACTTC.